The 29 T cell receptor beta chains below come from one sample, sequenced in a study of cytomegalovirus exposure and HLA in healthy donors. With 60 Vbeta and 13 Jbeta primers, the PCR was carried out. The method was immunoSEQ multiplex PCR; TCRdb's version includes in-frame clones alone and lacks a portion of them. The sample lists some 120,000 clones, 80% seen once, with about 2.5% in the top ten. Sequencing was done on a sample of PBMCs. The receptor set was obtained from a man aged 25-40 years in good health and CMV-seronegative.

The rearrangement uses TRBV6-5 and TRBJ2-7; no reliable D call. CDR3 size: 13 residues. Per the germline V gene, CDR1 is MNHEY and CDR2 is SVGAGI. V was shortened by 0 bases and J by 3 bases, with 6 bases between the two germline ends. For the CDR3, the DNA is TGTGCCAGCAGTTACTCGTTGAGCTACGAGCAGTACTTC. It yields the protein CASSYSLSYEQYF.

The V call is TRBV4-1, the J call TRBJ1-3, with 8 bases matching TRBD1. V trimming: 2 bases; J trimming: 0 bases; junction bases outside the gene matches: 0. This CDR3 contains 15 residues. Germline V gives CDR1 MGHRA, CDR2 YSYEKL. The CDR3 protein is CASSQTGGSGNTIYF. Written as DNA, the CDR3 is TGCGCCAGCAGCCAAACAGGGGGCTCTGGAAACACCATATATTTT.

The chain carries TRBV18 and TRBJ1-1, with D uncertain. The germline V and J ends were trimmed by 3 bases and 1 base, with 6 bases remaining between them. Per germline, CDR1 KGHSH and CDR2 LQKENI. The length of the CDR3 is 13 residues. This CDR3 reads CASSPGENTEAFF. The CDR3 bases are TGTGCCAGCTCACCGGGAGAGAACACTGAAGCTTTCTTT. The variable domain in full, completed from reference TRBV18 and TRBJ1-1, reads NAGVMQNPRHLVRRRGQEARLRCSPMKGHSHVYWYRQLPEEGLKFMVYLQKENIIDESGMPKERFSAEFPKEGPSILRIQQVVRGDSAAYFCASSPGENTEAFFGQGTRLTVV.

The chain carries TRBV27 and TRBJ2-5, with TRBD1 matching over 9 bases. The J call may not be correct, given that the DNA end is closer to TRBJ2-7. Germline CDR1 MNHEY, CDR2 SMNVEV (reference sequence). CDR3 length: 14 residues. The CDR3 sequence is CASSRQGDLYEQYF. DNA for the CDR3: TGTGCCAGCAGTAGACAGGGGGACTTATACGAGCAGTACTTC.

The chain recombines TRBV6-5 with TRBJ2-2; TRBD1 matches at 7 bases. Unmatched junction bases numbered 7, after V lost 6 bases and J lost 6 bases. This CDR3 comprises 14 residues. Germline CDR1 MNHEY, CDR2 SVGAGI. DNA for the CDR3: TGTGCCAGCAGACGACAGGGAAGGGCCGGGGAGCTGTTTTTT. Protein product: CASRRQGRAGELFF.

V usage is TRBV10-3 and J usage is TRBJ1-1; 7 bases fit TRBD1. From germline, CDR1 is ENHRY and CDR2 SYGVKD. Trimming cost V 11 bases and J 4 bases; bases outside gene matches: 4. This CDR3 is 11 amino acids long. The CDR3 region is CAFRTGTEAFF. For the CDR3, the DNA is TGTGCCTTCCGGACAGGCACTGAAGCTTTCTTT.

CDR3 in amino acids: CASSDLDSDNEKLFF. The CDR3 nucleotides are TGTGCCAGCAGCGATCTCGACAGCGATAATGAAAAACTGTTTTTT. The V call is TRBV21-1, the J call TRBJ1-4; the listed D gene, TRBD1, was not tested against the DNA. TRBV21-1 is described as a pseudogene. The CDR3 is made up of 15 amino acids.

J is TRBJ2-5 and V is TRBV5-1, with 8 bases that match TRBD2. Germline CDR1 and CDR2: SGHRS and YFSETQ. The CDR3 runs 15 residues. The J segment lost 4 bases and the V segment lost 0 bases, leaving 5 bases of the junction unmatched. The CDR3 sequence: CASSLAGLAGETQYF. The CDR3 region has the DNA TGCGCCAGCAGCTTGGCCGGTCTAGCGGGAGAGACCCAGTACTTC.

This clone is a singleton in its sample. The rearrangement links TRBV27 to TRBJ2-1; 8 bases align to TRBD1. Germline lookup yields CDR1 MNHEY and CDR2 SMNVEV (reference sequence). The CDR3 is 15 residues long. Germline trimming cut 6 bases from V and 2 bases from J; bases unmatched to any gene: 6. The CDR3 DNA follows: TGTGCCAGCAGCCAACAGGGGGGAACCTACAATGAGCAGTTCTTC. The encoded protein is CASSQQGGTYNEQFF.

The CDR3 nucleotides read TGTGCCAGCCTTAGAGCCCGGCGGGAGAGAAAAACCGGGGAGCTGTTTTTT. This codes for CASLRARRERKTGELFF. This sequence joins TRBV7-8 and TRBJ2-2, with TRBD2 matching over 7 bases. With V trimmed by 8 bases and J by 5 bases, 17 bases remained unmatched. This CDR3 is built from 17 residues. Germline V CDR1 and CDR2: SGHVS, FQNEAQ.

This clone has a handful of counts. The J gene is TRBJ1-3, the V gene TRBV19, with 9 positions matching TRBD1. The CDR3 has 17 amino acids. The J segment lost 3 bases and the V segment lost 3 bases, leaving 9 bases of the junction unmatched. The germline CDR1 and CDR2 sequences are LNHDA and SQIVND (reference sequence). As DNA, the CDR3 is TGTGCCAGTAGTATTTTCCTGGACAGGGGAGGTGGAAACACCATATATTTT. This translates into CASSIFLDRGGGNTIYF.

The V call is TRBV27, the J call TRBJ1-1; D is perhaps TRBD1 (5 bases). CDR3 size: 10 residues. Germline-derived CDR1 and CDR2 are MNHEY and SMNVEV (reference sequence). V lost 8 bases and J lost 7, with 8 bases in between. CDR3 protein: CASWGVEAFF. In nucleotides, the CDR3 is TGTGCCAGCTGGGGGGTTGAAGCTTTCTTT.

The CDR3 loop is CASSFGGTGTEAFF. In DNA form, the CDR3 reads TGTGCCAGCAGCTTTGGTGGCACGGGAACTGAAGCTTTCTTT. The rearrangement links TRBV7-9 to TRBJ1-1; the D is unclear. V gave up 3 bases and J gave up 5 bases, with 13 bases separating them. The CDR3 covers 14 residues. Germline V gives CDR1 SEHNR, CDR2 FQNEAQ (reference sequence).

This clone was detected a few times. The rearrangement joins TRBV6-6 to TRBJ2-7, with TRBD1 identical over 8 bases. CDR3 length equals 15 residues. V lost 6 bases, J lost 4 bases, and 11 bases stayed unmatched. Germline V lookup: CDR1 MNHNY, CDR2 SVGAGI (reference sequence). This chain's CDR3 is CASSSPRDRPYEQYF. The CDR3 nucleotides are TGTGCCAGCAGCTCCCCCAGGGACAGGCCTTACGAGCAGTACTTC.

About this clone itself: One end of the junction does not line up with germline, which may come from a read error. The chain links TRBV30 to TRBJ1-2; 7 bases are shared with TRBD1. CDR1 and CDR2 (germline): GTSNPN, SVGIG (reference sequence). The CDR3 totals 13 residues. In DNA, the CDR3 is TGTGCCTGGAGAGCTAAGGGGGCTTATGGCTACCCCTTC. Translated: CAWRAKGAYGYPF.

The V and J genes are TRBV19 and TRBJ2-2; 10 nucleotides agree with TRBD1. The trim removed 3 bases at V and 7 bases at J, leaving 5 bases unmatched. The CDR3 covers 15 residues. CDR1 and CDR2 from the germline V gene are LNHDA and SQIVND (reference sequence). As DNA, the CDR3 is TGTGCCAGTAGTATTAGGACAGGGGGGTTCGGGGAGCTGTTTTTT. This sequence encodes CASSIRTGGFGELFF.

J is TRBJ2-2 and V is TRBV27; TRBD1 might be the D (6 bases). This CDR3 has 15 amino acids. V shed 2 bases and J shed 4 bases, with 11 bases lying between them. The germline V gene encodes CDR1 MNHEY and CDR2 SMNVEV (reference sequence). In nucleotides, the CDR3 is TGTGCCAGCAGTTTAGGGGCAGGGGCCACCGGGGAGCTGTTTTTT. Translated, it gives CASSLGAGATGELFF.

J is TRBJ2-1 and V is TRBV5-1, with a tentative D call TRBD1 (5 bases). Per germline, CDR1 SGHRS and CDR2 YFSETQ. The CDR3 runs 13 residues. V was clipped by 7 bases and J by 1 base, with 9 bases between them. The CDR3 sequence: CASGAESYNEQFF. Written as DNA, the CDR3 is TGCGCCAGCGGGGCAGAGTCCTACAATGAGCAGTTCTTC.

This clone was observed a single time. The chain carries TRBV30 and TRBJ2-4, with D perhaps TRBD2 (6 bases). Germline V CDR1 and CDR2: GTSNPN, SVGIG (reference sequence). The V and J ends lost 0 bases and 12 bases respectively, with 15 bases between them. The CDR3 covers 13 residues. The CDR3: CAWSVAGGSGQYF. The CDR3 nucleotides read TGTGCCTGGAGTGTAGCGGGCGGAAGCGGTCAGTACTTC.

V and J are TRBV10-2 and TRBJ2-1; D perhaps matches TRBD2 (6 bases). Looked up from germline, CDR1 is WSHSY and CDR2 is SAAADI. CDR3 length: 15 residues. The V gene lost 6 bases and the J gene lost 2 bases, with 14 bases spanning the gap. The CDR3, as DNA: TGCGCCAGCAGGTTGGAAACTAGCCCCTACAATGAGCAGTTCTTC. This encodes CASRLETSPYNEQFF.

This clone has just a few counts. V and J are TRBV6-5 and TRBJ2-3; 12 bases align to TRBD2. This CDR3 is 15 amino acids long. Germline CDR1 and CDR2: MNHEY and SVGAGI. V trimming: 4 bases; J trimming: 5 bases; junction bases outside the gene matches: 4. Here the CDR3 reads CASSWTSGMRDTQYF. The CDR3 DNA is TGTGCCAGCAGTTGGACTAGCGGGATGCGAGATACGCAGTATTTT.

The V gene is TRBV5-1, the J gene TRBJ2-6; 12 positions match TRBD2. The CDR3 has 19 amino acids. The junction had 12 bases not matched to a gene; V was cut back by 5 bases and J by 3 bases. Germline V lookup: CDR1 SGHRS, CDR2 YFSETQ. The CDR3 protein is CASRPLAGGPSLGANVLTF. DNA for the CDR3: TGCGCCAGCAGACCTCTAGCGGGAGGGCCCTCCCTTGGGGCCAACGTCCTGACTTTC.

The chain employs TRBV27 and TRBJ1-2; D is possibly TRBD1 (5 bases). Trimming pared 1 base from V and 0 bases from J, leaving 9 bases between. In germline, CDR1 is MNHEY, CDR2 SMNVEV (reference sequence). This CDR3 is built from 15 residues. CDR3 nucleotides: TGTGCCAGCAGTTTATGGGGGGGGGCTAACTATGGCTACACCTTC. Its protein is CASSLWGGANYGYTF.

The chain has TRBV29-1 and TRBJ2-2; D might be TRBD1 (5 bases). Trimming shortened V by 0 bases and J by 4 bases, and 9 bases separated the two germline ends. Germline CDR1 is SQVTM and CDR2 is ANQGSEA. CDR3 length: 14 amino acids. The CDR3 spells CSVEEGQATGELFF. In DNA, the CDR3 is TGCAGCGTTGAAGAGGGGCAGGCCACCGGGGAGCTGTTTTTT.

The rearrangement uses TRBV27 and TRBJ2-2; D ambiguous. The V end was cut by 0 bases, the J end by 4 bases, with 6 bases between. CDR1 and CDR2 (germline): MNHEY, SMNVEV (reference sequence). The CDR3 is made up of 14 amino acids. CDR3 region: CASSLSPSTGELFF. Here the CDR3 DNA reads TGTGCCAGCAGTTTATCCCCCTCCACCGGGGAGCTGTTTTTT.

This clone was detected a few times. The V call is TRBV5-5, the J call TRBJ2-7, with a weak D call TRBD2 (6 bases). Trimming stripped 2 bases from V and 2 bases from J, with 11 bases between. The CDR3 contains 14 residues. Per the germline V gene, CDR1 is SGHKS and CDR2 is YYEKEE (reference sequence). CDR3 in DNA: TGTGCCAGCAGCTTAGCGGGTACCACCTACGAGCAGTACTTC. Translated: CASSLAGTTYEQYF.

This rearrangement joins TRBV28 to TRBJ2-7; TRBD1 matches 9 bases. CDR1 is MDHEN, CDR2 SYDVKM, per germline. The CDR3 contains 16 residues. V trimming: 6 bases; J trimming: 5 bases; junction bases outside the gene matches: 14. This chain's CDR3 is CASSPISGTGTDEQYF. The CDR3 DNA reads TGTGCCAGCAGCCCGATCTCAGGGACAGGGACCGACGAGCAGTACTTC.

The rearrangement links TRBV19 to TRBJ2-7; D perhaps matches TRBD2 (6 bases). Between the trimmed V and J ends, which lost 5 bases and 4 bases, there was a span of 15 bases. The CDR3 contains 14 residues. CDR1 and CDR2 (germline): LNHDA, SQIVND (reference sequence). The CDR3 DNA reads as TGTGCCAGTAGTGGGACTTCGGGCGAGTACGAGCAGTACTTC. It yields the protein CASSGTSGEYEQYF.

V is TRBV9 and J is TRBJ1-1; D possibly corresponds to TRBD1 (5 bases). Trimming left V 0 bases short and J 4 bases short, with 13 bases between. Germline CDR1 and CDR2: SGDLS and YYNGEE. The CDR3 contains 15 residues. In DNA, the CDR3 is TGTGCCAGCAGCGTAGGCGGAGGGGAGCGCACTGAAGCTTTCTTT. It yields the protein CASSVGGGERTEAFF.